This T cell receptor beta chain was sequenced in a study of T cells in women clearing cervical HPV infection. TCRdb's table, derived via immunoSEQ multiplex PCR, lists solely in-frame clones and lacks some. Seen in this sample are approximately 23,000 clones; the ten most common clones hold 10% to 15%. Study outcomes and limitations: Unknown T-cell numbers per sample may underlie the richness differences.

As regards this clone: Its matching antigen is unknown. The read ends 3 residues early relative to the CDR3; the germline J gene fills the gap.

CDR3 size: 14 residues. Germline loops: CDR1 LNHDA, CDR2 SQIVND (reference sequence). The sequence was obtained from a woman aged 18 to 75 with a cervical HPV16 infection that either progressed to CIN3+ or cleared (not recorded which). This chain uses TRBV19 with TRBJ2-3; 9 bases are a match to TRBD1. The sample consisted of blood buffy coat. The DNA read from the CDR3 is TGTGCCAGTAGTACTACAGGGGGCAGTCAGCCG. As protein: CASSTTGGSQP. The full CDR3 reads CASSTTGGSQPQYF.